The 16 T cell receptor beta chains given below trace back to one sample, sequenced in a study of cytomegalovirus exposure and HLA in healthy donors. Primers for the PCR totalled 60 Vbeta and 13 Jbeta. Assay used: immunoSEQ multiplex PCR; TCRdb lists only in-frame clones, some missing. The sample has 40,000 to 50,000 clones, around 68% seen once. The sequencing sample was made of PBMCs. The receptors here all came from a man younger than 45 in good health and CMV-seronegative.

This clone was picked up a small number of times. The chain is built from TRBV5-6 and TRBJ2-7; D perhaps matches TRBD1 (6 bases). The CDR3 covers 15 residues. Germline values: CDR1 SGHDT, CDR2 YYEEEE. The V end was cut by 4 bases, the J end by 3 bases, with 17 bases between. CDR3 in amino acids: CASSPPRQDSYEQYF. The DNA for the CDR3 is TGTGCCAGCAGCCCACCCCGACAGGATAGCTACGAGCAGTACTTC.

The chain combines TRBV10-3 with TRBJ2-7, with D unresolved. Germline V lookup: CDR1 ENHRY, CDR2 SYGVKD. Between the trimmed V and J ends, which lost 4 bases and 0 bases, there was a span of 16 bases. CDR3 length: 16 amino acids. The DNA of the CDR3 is TGTGCCATCAGTGCCCTTGTTTCATCGGGCTCCTACGAGCAGTACTTC. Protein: CAISALVSSGSYEQYF.

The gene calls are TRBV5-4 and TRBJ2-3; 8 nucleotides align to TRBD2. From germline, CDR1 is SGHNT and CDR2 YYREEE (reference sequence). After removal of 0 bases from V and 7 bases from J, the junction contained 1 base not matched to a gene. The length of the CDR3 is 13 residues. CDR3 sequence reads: CASSLASGYTQYF. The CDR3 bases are TGTGCCAGCAGCTTGGCTAGCGGGTATACGCAGTATTTT.

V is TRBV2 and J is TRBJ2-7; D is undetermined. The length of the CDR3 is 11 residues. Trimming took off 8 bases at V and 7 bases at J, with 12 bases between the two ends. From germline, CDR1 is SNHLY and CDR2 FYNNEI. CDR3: CASEHGEEQYV. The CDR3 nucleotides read TGTGCCAGCGAACATGGTGAGGAGCAGTACGTC.

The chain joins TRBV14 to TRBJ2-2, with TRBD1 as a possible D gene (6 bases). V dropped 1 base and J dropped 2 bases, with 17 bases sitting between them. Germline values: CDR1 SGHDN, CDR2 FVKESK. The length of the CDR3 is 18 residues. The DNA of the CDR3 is TGTGCCAGCAGCCAAGTTGGACAGAGGGAGTATAACACCGGGGAGCTGTTTTTT. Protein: CASSQVGQREYNTGELFF.

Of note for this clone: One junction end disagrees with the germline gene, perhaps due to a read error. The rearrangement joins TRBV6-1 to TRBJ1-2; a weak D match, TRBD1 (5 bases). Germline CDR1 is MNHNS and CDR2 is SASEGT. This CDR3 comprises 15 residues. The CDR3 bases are TGTGCCAGCAGTGCGGGGAGAGCGCGGGACTATGGCTCCACCTTC. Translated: CASSAGRARDYGSTF.

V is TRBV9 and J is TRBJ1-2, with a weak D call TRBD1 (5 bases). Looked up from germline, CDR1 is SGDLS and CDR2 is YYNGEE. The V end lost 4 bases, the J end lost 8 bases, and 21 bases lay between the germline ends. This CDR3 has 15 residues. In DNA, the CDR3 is TGTGCCAGCAGCCTCCTTGGGAGGGGAACGAGAGGCTACACCTTC. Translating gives CASSLLGRGTRGYTF.

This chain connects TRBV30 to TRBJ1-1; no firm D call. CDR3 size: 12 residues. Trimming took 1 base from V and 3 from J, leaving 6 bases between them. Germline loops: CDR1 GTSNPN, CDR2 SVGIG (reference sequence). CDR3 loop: CAWSDTYTEAFF. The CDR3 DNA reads TGTGCCTGGAGTGACACATACACTGAAGCTTTCTTT.

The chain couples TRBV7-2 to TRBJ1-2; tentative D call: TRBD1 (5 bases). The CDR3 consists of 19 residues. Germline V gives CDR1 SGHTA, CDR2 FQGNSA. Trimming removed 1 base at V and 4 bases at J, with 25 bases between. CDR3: CASSLGPPDSQLTIYGYTF. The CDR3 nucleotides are TGTGCCAGCAGCTTAGGTCCCCCAGACAGCCAGCTAACTATCTATGGCTACACCTTC.

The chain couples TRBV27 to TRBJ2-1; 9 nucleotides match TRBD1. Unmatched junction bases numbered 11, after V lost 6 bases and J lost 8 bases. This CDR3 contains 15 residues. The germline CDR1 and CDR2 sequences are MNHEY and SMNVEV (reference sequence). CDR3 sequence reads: CASSRTGTGSYEQFF. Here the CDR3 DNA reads TGTGCCAGCAGCCGGACCGGGACAGGGTCTTATGAGCAGTTCTTC.

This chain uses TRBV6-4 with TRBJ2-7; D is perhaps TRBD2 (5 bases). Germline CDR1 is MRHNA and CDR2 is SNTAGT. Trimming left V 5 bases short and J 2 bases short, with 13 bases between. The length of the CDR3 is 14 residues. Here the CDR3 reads CASSTLSRAYEQYF. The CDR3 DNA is TGTGCCAGCAGTACCCTCTCGCGGGCCTACGAGCAGTACTTC.

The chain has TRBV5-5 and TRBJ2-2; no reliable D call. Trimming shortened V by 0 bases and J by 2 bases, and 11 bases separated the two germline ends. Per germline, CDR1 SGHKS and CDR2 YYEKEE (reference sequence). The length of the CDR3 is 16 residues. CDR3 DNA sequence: TGTGCCAGCAGCTTGGTGGCGGAGAGTAACACCGGGGAGCTGTTTTTT. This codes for CASSLVAESNTGELFF.

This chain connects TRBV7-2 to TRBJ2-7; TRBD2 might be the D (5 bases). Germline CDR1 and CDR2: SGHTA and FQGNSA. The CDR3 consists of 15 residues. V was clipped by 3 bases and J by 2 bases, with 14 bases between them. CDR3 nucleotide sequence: TGTGCCAGCAGCTTCGGGGAAGGTACGCCCTACGAGCAGTACTTC. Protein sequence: CASSFGEGTPYEQYF. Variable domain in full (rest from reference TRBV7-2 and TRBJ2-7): GAGVSQSPSNKVTEKGKDVELRCDPISGHTALYWYRQSLGQGLEFLIYFQGNSAPDKSGLPSDRFSAERTGGSVSTLTIQRTQQEDSAVYLCASSFGEGTPYEQYFGPGTRLTVT.

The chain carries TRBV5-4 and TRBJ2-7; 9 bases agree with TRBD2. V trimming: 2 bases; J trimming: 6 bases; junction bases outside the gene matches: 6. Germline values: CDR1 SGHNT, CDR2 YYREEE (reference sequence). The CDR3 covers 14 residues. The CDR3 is CASSFPGLASEQYF. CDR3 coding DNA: TGTGCCAGCAGCTTCCCGGGACTAGCATCCGAGCAGTACTTC.

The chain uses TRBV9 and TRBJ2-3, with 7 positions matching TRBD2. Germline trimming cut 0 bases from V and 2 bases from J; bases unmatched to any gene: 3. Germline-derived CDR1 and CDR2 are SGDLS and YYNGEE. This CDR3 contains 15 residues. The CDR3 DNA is TGTGCCAGCAGCGTAGGGCTAGCGGACACAGATACGCAGTATTTT. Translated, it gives CASSVGLADTDTQYF.

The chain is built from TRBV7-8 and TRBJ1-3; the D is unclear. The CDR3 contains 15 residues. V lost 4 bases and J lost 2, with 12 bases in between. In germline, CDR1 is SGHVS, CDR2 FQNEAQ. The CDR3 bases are TGTGCCAGCAGCTCTAGACGGTTTACTGGAAACACCATATATTTT. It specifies CASSSRRFTGNTIYF.